The TCR beta chain described here comes from a study of blood T cell repertoires in COVID-19. Study as a whole: Samples came from the United States, Italy and Spain, spanning acute and convalescent COVID-19. PBMCs, B-cell-depleted T cells, or T cells provided the cDNA or gDNA that made up the material.

Trimming cost V 5 bases and J 7 bases, with 14 bases left between them. The germline gives CDR1 SEHNR, CDR2 FQNEAQ (reference sequence). The CDR3 length is 14 residues. Sequencing was performed with immunoSEQ multiplex PCR; in TCRdb, only in-frame clones are kept and a portion is missing. The sample shows a few hundred thousand clones, about 89% of them seen only once. The sequence came from a man aged 25 to 40 with acute or convalescent COVID-19. Sequencing used peripheral blood. The chain uses TRBV7-9 and TRBJ1-4, with a weak D call TRBD1 (6 bases). As DNA, the CDR3 is TGTGCCAGCAGCCCCAGAGGGGGGGGTGAAAAACTGTTTTTT. Its translation: CASSPRGGGEKLFF.